The clone carrying this T cell receptor beta chain showed up just a few times. Its antigen is not known. Viral peptide pool expansion of antigen-specific CD4+ T cells preceded sequencing in the ViraFEST assay. Cells that had been cultured for about 10 days were the source of isolated CD4+ T cells. Among the vaccine recipients, none had a prior SARS-CoV-2 infection, and nucleocapsid antibodies were negative. Wells each received two million PBMC, cultured with approximately 9.1 IU/ml IL-2 and around 9.8 ug/ml peptides. Here immunoSEQ multiplex PCR was the method, and the copy in TCRdb shows in-frame clones only, minus some. Altogether tens of thousands of clones are present, roughly 73% being singletons, with the ten largest covering just over 6%. The data stem from a study of vaccination effects on CD4 cells after COVID-19. This clonotype was obtained from a human donor who received a COVID-19 vaccine. The input for sequencing was CD4+ T cells from PBMCs cultured with HCoV-OC43 spike peptides, taken before COVID-19 vaccination. Subset in this sample: HCoV-OC43 spike overlapping peptide pool stimulation.

CDR3 amino acids: CASSRERQGADGYTF. CDR3 nucleotide sequence: TGTGCCAGCAGTAGGGAACGACAGGGGGCGGATGGCTACACCTTC. The chain joins TRBV6-6 to TRBJ1-2, with 10 bases identical to TRBD1. CDR1 MNHNY and CDR2 SVGAGI come from the germline V gene (reference sequence). The CDR3 spans 15 residues. V shed 5 bases and J 6 bases; nucleotides not matched to a gene: 9.